The 16 T cell receptor beta chains reported below all come from one sample, sequenced in a study of shared clonotypes between healthy human individuals (dated by TCRdb to 2020 to 2022). The library was built by means of the immunoSEQ multiplex PCR assay. This is the immuneACCESS table as TCRdb keeps it, with only in-frame sequences that have V and J called. A part of the clones is gone; compared with another copy, unresolved V genes explain less than half, and the rest is unexplained. Across this sample there are about 2.1 million clones, with just over 90% seen only once. The ten largest account for 1.5% to 2% of the sample. CD8 naive samples were CD45RO-negative cells positively selected for CCR7, giving a CD45RA+CCR7+ population that excluded TemRA cells. The specimen was naive CD8+ T cells from PBMCs. The intended sense of this specimen's cell subset or site label: CD45RA+CCR7+. The receptors derive from a man between 18 and 29 years old in good health. Some clones in this sample may be carry-over from other donors' samples.

The chain employs TRBV4-1 and TRBJ2-7; no definite D call. V dropped 1 base and J dropped 5 bases, with 12 bases sitting between them. The CDR3 spans 14 residues. The germline V gene encodes CDR1 MGHRA and CDR2 YSYEKL. CDR3 loop: CASSQVGLDDEQYF. Written as DNA, the CDR3 is TGCGCCAGCAGCCAAGTGGGTCTGGACGACGAGCAGTACTTC.

The chain joins TRBV6-1 to TRBJ2-7; D might be TRBD1 or TRBD2, each matching 6 bases. This CDR3 has 14 residues. Germline V gene data show CDR1 as MNHNS and CDR2 as SASEGT. V was clipped by 3 bases and J by 5 bases, with 14 bases between them. In nucleotides, the CDR3 is TGTGCCAGCAGTGAGAGGGGGGATTGGGACGAGCAGTACTTC. It translates to CASSERGDWDEQYF.

This rearrangement joins TRBV27 to TRBJ2-1; D tentatively reads TRBD1 or TRBD2 (5 bases each). V lost 7 bases, J lost 9 bases, and 19 bases lay in between. Germline loops: CDR1 MNHEY, CDR2 SMNVEV (reference sequence). CDR3 length equals 14 residues. CDR3 in amino acids: CASTLGAVGGEQFF. The CDR3 region has the DNA TGTGCCAGCACCCTAGGAGCGGTTGGGGGTGAGCAGTTCTTC.

The chain has TRBV6-1 and TRBJ1-5, with D perhaps TRBD1 (6 bases). The CDR3 totals 13 residues. The germline gives CDR1 MNHNS, CDR2 SASEGT. The CDR3 reads CAGGQGGAQPQHF. CDR3 nucleotides: TGTGCAGGGGGGCAGGGTGGCGCTCAGCCCCAGCATTTT.

The chain recombines TRBV5-5 with TRBJ2-2; 7 nucleotides align to TRBD1. From germline, CDR1 is SGHKS and CDR2 YYEKEE (reference sequence). The ends lost 2 bases at V and 5 bases at J; junction bases unmatched: 12. The CDR3 runs 17 residues. In DNA form, the CDR3 reads TGTGCCAGCAGCTTTAGGGCTGACAGGGTGGTTACCGGGGAGCTGTTTTTT. Protein: CASSFRADRVVTGELFF.

With regard to this clone: The sample has other DNA sequences that encode this CDR3 too. This rearrangement joins TRBV6-5 to TRBJ2-2; possible D gene TRBD1, 7 bases. Trimming shortened V by 8 bases and J by 3 bases, and 13 bases separated the two germline ends. The CDR3 has 14 amino acids. Germline CDR1 and CDR2: MNHEY and SVGAGI. In DNA form, the CDR3 reads TGTGCCAGCTCAGACAGGGAGGACACCGGGGAGCTGTTTTTT. It codes for CASSDREDTGELFF.

The genes are TRBV7-9 and TRBJ2-1; D possibly corresponds to TRBD1 (6 bases). Trimming took 1 base from V and 6 from J, leaving 13 bases between them. Germline CDR1 SEHNR, CDR2 FQNEAQ (reference sequence). This CDR3 region has 15 residues. The CDR3 sequence is CASSLVGGRLNEQFF. DNA of the CDR3: TGTGCCAGCAGCTTAGTAGGGGGACGCCTCAATGAGCAGTTCTTC.

The chain recombines TRBV28 with TRBJ2-1; TRBD2 aligns across 9 bases. Trimming at V came to 2 bases and at J to 1 base, leaving 9 bases not matched to a gene. CDR3 length: 18 amino acids. Germline V gene lookup returns CDR1 MDHEN and CDR2 SYDVKM. The DNA of the CDR3 is TGTGCCAGCAGTTTAAACCCGGGACTAGCCACTTCCTACAATGAGCAGTTCTTC. It codes for CASSLNPGLATSYNEQFF.

The chain is built from TRBV28 and TRBJ2-1; D unresolved. The CDR3 totals 13 residues. Looked up from germline, CDR1 is MDHEN and CDR2 is SYDVKM. Trimming took 7 bases from V and 9 from J, leaving 16 bases between them. The CDR3, as DNA: TGTGCCAGCAACCCAACCCTTCTGGGTGAGCAGTTCTTC. Its translation: CASNPTLLGEQFF.

As to this clone: Other DNA sequences within the sample encode an identical CDR3. V gene TRBV19 combines with J gene TRBJ2-7; 8 bases are a match to TRBD2. In germline, CDR1 is LNHDA, CDR2 SQIVND (reference sequence). V lost 5 bases to trimming and J lost 3 bases; unmatched junction nucleotides: 3. The CDR3 has 13 residues. Here the CDR3 reads CASSPGGSYEQYF. Here the CDR3 DNA reads TGTGCCAGTAGTCCGGGGGGGAGCTACGAGCAGTACTTC.

The chain recombines TRBV13 with TRBJ2-1; 7 nucleotides line up with TRBD2. V lost 2 bases and J lost 4; bases outside the gene matches: 2. The germline V gene encodes CDR1 PRHDT and CDR2 FYEKMQ (reference sequence). The CDR3 extends over 14 amino acids. This CDR3 reads CASSLNGRYNEQFF. The DNA for the CDR3 is TGTGCCAGCAGCTTAAACGGGAGGTACAATGAGCAGTTCTTC.

The rearrangement uses TRBV2 and TRBJ2-1, with 9 bases matching TRBD2. CDR3 length: 15 residues. J gave up 7 bases and V 3 bases, and 7 bases lay outside the gene matches. CDR1 is SNHLY, CDR2 FYNNEI, per germline. The CDR3 nucleotides read TGTGCCAGCAGTGAGAGCGGGAGGCCTTTGAATGAGCAGTTCTTC. It is translated as CASSESGRPLNEQFF.

This chain links TRBV7-9 with TRBJ2-1, with 10 bases aligning to TRBD2. V dropped 2 bases and J dropped 7; count of bases not matched to a gene: 14. Germline assignment: CDR1 SEHNR and CDR2 FQNEAQ (reference sequence). This CDR3 contains 18 residues. CDR3 protein: CASSLSSSGRARSNEQFF. The DNA for the CDR3 is TGTGCCAGCAGCTTAAGTTCCAGCGGGAGGGCCCGGAGTAATGAGCAGTTCTTC.

This chain links TRBV27 with TRBJ2-7, with D possibly being TRBD1 or TRBD2 (6 bases each). V dropped 1 base and J dropped 5 bases, with 15 bases sitting between them. CDR3 length equals 15 residues. CDR1 MNHEY and CDR2 SMNVEV come from the germline V gene (reference sequence). The CDR3 loop reads CASSLWGAKAHEQYF. The CDR3 DNA follows: TGTGCCAGCAGTTTATGGGGGGCGAAGGCCCACGAGCAGTACTTC.

This clone occurred a few times. The genes are TRBV6-5 and TRBJ1-5; D remains unclear. The germline gives CDR1 MNHEY, CDR2 SVGAGI. The CDR3 contains 14 residues. V was trimmed by 6 bases and J by 1 base, leaving 10 bases between them. CDR3 amino acids: CASSRDKSNQPQHF. DNA of the CDR3: TGTGCCAGCAGCCGGGATAAGAGCAATCAGCCCCAGCATTTT.

This clone appeared a single time. CDR3 loop: CASSEPIFPNRGLIPYEQYF. The CDR3, as DNA: TGCGCCAGCAGTGAGCCAATCTTCCCTAACAGGGGTTTGATCCCCTACGAGCAGTACTTC. The chain carries TRBV10-1 and TRBJ2-7, with TRBD1 matching over 7 bases. This CDR3 spans 20 amino acids. CDR1 and CDR2 from the germline V gene are WNHNN and SYGVQD (reference sequence). V lost 2 bases, J lost 2 bases, and 21 bases stayed unmatched.